A single sample is the source of the 25 T cell receptor beta chains below, sequenced in a study of blood T cell repertoires in COVID-19. Data came from immunoSEQ multiplex PCR; TCRdb stores just in-frame clones and leaves some out. The sample shows under 250,000 clones, around 82% of them seen only once. Sequencing was done on a sample of peripheral blood. All receptors derive from a woman aged 25 to 39 who had recovered from COVID-19.

CDR3 sequence reads: CASSFEDWSNQPQHF. DNA of the CDR3: TGTGCCAGCAGTTTCGAGGATTGGAGCAATCAGCCCCAGCATTTT. The rearrangement links TRBV28 to TRBJ1-5; D gene ambiguous. This CDR3 contains 15 residues. V was shortened by 3 bases and J by 1 base, with 10 bases between the two germline ends. The germline V gene has CDR1 MDHEN and CDR2 SYDVKM.

The chain employs TRBV29-1 and TRBJ1-1, with D maybe TRBD1 (6 bases). This CDR3 has 17 residues. The V gene lost 3 bases and the J gene lost 0 bases, with 20 bases spanning the gap. The germline CDR1 and CDR2 sequences are SQVTM and ANQGSEA. The CDR3 bases are TGCAGCGTTGAGACCAATCCGGGACACCTTCTGAACACTGAAGCTTTCTTT. Translating it yields CSVETNPGHLLNTEAFF.

The V call is TRBV19, the J call TRBJ2-7, with D perhaps TRBD1 (6 bases). V was pared by 6 bases and J by 3 bases, with 18 bases between. CDR3 length: 15 amino acids. Per the germline V gene, CDR1 is LNHDA and CDR2 is SQIVND (reference sequence). The DNA of the CDR3 is TGTGCCAGTAGACTCACAAAGGGGACAAACTACGAGCAGTACTTC. As protein: CASRLTKGTNYEQYF.

This chain uses TRBV20-1 with TRBJ2-7, with TRBD1 matching 12 bases. This CDR3 is 17 amino acids long. V shed 3 bases and J 4 bases; nucleotides not matched to a gene: 13. Germline values: CDR1 DFQATT, CDR2 SNEGSKA (reference sequence). CDR3 nucleotides: TGCAGTGCTAGTCCGGCCGGGACAGGGGGCGCGGTTTACGAGCAGTACTTC. It yields the protein CSASPAGTGGAVYEQYF.

This chain uses TRBV28 with TRBJ2-1; D is ambiguous. From germline, CDR1 is MDHEN and CDR2 SYDVKM. The CDR3 length is 15 residues. Trimming cost V 8 bases and J 0 bases, with 14 bases left between them. The CDR3 loop reads CASDLGDSSYNEQFF. CDR3 nucleotide sequence: TGTGCCAGCGATCTGGGCGATAGCTCCTACAATGAGCAGTTCTTC.

The gene calls are TRBV29-1 and TRBJ2-3, with 7 bases that match TRBD1. The germline V gene encodes CDR1 SQVTM and CDR2 ANQGSEA. This CDR3 region has 16 residues. V dropped 4 bases and J dropped 0; count of bases not matched to a gene: 10. The DNA for the CDR3 is TGCAGCGTTGTGAGGGGGCGGACGGGGAGCACAGATACGCAGTATTTT. This encodes CSVVRGRTGSTDTQYF.

The chain carries TRBV11-1 and TRBJ1-1; D remains ambiguous. The CDR3 sequence is 14 residues long. Germline V gives CDR1 SGHAT, CDR2 FQDESV (reference sequence). V lost 2 bases, J lost 6 bases, and 13 bases lay in between. The CDR3 here is CASSLSLSSPEAFF. CDR3 DNA: TGTGCCAGCAGCTTAAGCCTCTCCTCCCCTGAAGCTTTCTTT.

The chain uses TRBV5-6 and TRBJ2-1, with D hard to call. CDR1 and CDR2 (germline): SGHDT, YYEEEE. The CDR3 is made up of 14 amino acids. V lost 0 bases, J lost 0 bases, and 4 bases lay in between. CDR3: CASSLGSSYNEQFF. In DNA, the CDR3 is TGTGCCAGCAGCTTGGGCAGCTCCTACAATGAGCAGTTCTTC.

The sample holds a few counts of this clone. The chain has TRBV6-5 and TRBJ1-2; perhaps TRBD1 as D (6 bases). Between the trimmed V and J ends, which lost 4 bases and 5 bases, there was a span of 8 bases. The germline CDR1 and CDR2 sequences are MNHEY and SVGAGI. The CDR3 has 12 residues. Written as DNA, the CDR3 is TGTGCCAGCAGTTTAGGGGGTTATGGCTACACCTTC. It translates to CASSLGGYGYTF.

The genes are TRBV5-1 and TRBJ2-5; D gene ambiguous. This CDR3 contains 15 residues. V lost 7 bases and J lost 2, with 18 bases in between. Germline loops: CDR1 SGHRS, CDR2 YFSETQ. The CDR3 loop reads CASSAVTTGQETQYF. As DNA, the CDR3 is TGCGCCAGCTCCGCCGTCACCACCGGTCAAGAGACCCAGTACTTC. Looking up the rest from reference TRBV5-1 and TRBJ2-5 gives the full variable domain: KAGVTQTPRYLIKTRGQQVTLSCSPISGHRSVSWYQQTPGQGLQFLFEYFSETQRNKGNFPGRFSGRQFSNSRSEMNVSTLELGDSALYLCASSAVTTGQETQYFGPGTRLLVL.

V gene TRBV28 combines with J gene TRBJ2-5; D gene uncertain. V lost 5 bases to trimming and J lost 2 bases, with 12 bases between them. This CDR3 region has 14 residues. The germline V gene has CDR1 MDHEN and CDR2 SYDVKM. The CDR3 loop is CASSRLGSQETQYF. CDR3 nucleotide sequence: TGTGCCAGCAGTCGTCTGGGCAGTCAAGAGACCCAGTACTTC.

The CDR3 loop is CASSLTSGSPSSTDTQYF. The DNA for the CDR3 is TGTGCCAGCAGCCTCACTAGCGGGAGCCCATCTAGCACAGATACGCAGTATTTT. The chain employs TRBV9 and TRBJ2-3, with 11 nucleotides matching TRBD2. Germline trimming cut 4 bases from V and 0 bases from J; bases unmatched to any gene: 10. The CDR3 is 18 residues long. CDR1 and CDR2 (germline): SGDLS, YYNGEE.

The chain carries TRBV28 and TRBJ2-1; D remains ambiguous. The V gene lost 5 bases and the J gene lost 5 bases, with 16 bases spanning the gap. CDR1 and CDR2 (germline): MDHEN, SYDVKM. This CDR3 is 15 amino acids long. CDR3 nucleotides: TGTGCCAGCAGTGACACCGCCGACCGTAACAATGAGCAGTTCTTC. This sequence encodes CASSDTADRNNEQFF.

CDR3 sequence: CASSQMYTAGGHTDTQYF. The CDR3, as DNA: TGTGCCAGCAGCCAGATGTACACAGCGGGAGGACATACAGATACGCAGTATTTT. The V gene is TRBV3-1 (or the pseudogene TRBV3-2), the J gene TRBJ2-3; TRBD2 agrees at 9 bases. The CDR3 is 18 amino acids. CDR1 is LGHDT, CDR2 YNNKEL, per germline (reference sequence). The ends lost 3 bases at V and 3 bases at J; junction bases unmatched: 13.

This chain links TRBV28 with TRBJ1-4; 9 bases align to TRBD1. The CDR3 sequence is 17 residues long. Germline V gene lookup returns CDR1 MDHEN and CDR2 SYDVKM. V lost 1 base to trimming and J lost 5 bases; unmatched junction nucleotides: 8. The CDR3 loop is CASSLLQGANVNEKLFF. The CDR3 coding sequence is TGTGCCAGCAGTTTATTACAGGGGGCGAATGTGAATGAAAAACTGTTTTTT.

The V call is TRBV11-2, the J call TRBJ1-3; no reliable D call. Trimming pared 2 bases from V and 5 bases from J, leaving 10 bases between. In germline, CDR1 is SGHAT, CDR2 FQNNGV. CDR3 length equals 14 residues. CDR3 residues: CASSLNLRRNTIYF. The DNA of the CDR3 is TGTGCCAGCAGCTTAAACCTCAGGCGAAACACCATATATTTT. Complete variable domain (other parts from reference TRBV11-2 and TRBJ1-3): EAGVAQSPRYKIIEKRQSVAFWCNPISGHATLYWYQQILGQGPKLLIQFQNNGVVDDSQLPKDRFSAERLKGVDSTLKIQPAKLEDSAVYLCASSLNLRRNTIYFGEGSWLTVV.

V gene TRBV20-1 combines with J gene TRBJ1-5; 10 positions match TRBD1. V was clipped by 3 bases and J by 7 bases; unmatched bases: 6. The CDR3 consists of 14 residues. The V gene's germline CDR1 is DFQATT and CDR2 SNEGSKA (reference sequence). Here the CDR3 DNA reads TGCAGTGCTAGTAGGGACAGGGGACGACAGCCCCAGCATTTT. Encoded protein: CSASRDRGRQPQHF.

This sequence joins TRBV6-5 and TRBJ1-5; 10 nucleotides agree with TRBD1. The CDR3 sequence is 15 residues long. Unmatched junction bases numbered 4, after V lost 7 bases and J lost 1 base. The germline V gene has CDR1 MNHEY and CDR2 SVGAGI. The CDR3: CASTPGQGSNQPQHF. CDR3 bases: TGTGCCAGCACCCCGGGACAGGGGAGCAATCAGCCCCAGCATTTT.

The CDR3 region has the DNA TGCAGCGCAATACTAGATCCTGAGCAGTTCTTC. Protein: CSAILDPEQFF. The rearrangement links TRBV29-1 to TRBJ2-1, with D tentatively TRBD2 (5 bases). Germline V lookup: CDR1 SQVTM, CDR2 ANQGSEA. The CDR3 has 11 amino acids. Trimming cost V 7 bases and J 9 bases, with 13 bases left between them.

The genes are TRBV24-1 and TRBJ2-1; 8 nucleotides line up with TRBD1. Germline V CDR1 and CDR2: KGHDR, SFDVKD. The CDR3 spans 19 residues. The V gene end was trimmed by 5 bases and the J gene end by 3 bases; junction bases not matched to a gene: 17. The chain's CDR3 is CATSAPGQVSGTVYNEQFF. The CDR3 nucleotides are TGTGCCACCAGTGCCCCGGGACAGGTCTCGGGTACCGTCTACAATGAGCAGTTCTTC.

This sequence joins TRBV5-4 and TRBJ2-1; possibly TRBD1 for D (5 bases). The germline V gene has CDR1 SGHNT and CDR2 YYREEE (reference sequence). The V end lost 4 bases, the J end lost 6 bases, and 11 bases lay between the germline ends. This CDR3 is 13 amino acids long. The CDR3 sequence: CASSPGRGNEQFF. DNA of the CDR3: TGTGCCAGCAGCCCAGGTAGGGGCAATGAGCAGTTCTTC.

V is TRBV5-1 and J is TRBJ2-7; D not resolved. The length of the CDR3 is 14 residues. V was trimmed by 0 bases and J by 1 base, leaving 8 bases between them. Germline-derived CDR1 and CDR2 are SGHRS and YFSETQ. Here the CDR3 reads CASSLGVYSYEQYF. The CDR3 DNA sequence: TGCGCCAGCAGCTTGGGAGTCTATTCCTACGAGCAGTACTTC.

The chain couples TRBV12-3 or TRBV12-4 to TRBJ1-2; a possible D gene is TRBD1 (6 bases). V was shortened by 6 bases and J by 8 bases, with 16 bases between the two germline ends. The CDR3 extends over 13 amino acids. The CDR3: CASRLSRGGGYTF. The CDR3, as DNA: TGTGCCAGCAGGCTTAGCAGGGGCGGAGGCTACACCTTC.

Of note for this clone: The junction departs from the called germline gene at one end, perhaps through a read error. The gene calls are TRBV7-7 and TRBJ2-5; 7 bases map to TRBD1. Germline loops: CDR1 SSHAT, CDR2 FNYEAQ (reference sequence). The CDR3 is made up of 15 amino acids. The CDR3 loop is CASSQLTGAGETQYF. In nucleotides, the CDR3 is TGTGCTAGCAGCCAGCTCACAGGGGCCGGGGAGACCCAGTACTTC.

V gene TRBV19 combines with J gene TRBJ2-1; D is perhaps TRBD1 (6 bases). Trimming stripped 9 bases from V and 0 bases from J, with 9 bases between. This CDR3 region has 13 residues. CDR1 and CDR2 from the germline V gene are LNHDA and SQIVND (reference sequence). The CDR3 DNA reads as TGTGCCAGCGGGACAAACTCCTACAATGAGCAGTTCTTC. Residues: CASGTNSYNEQFF.